The 13 T cell receptor beta chains below were found in one sample sequenced in a study of beta chain features in type 1 diabetes. Isolated RNA was reverse transcribed in full, so expressed TCRB transcripts were sequenced. Produced via immunoSEQ multiplex PCR; TCRdb's table is partial and in-frame only. The sample includes under 300,000 clones, under 8.5% of them seen just once. Material for sequencing was central memory CD4+ T cells from blood. The receptor source for this set is a woman in her late teens or twenties in good health.

This clone occurred many times. The chain recombines TRBV4-1 with TRBJ1-1; D is unclear. Germline CDR1 MGHRA, CDR2 YSYEKL. Trimming took 3 bases from V and 5 from J, leaving 10 bases between them. The CDR3 covers 13 residues. The CDR3 bases are TGCGCCAGCAGCCAGGAGGATTGGACTGAAGCTTTCTTT. It is translated as CASSQEDWTEAFF.

The V and J genes are TRBV9 and TRBJ1-1; unclear D gene. The CDR3 has 13 residues. CDR1 and CDR2 from the germline V gene are SGDLS and YYNGEE. Deletions cut 0 bases from V and 9 bases from J, with 12 bases between. The DNA of the CDR3 is TGTGCCAGCAGCGTAGTACCGCATGGGCAAGCTTTCTTT. Protein product: CASSVVPHGQAFF.

This clone was seen a few times. The V call is TRBV7-9, the J call TRBJ2-5; D might be TRBD1 (5 bases). Germline-derived CDR1 and CDR2 are SEHNR and FQNEAQ (reference sequence). The V end was cut by 2 bases, the J end by 2 bases, with 6 bases between. The CDR3 runs 13 residues. Here the CDR3 reads CASSLRQQETQYF. CDR3 nucleotides: TGTGCCAGCAGCTTAAGACAGCAAGAGACCCAGTACTTC.

This clone was recorded at least ten times. CDR3 sequence: CASSLSRVAGTDTQYF. In DNA, the CDR3 is TGTGCCAGCAGTTTATCGCGGGTTGCAGGCACAGATACGCAGTATTTT. The chain carries TRBV28 and TRBJ2-3; TRBD2 is a possible D gene (5 bases). V was pared by 1 base and J by 1 base, with 12 bases between. The CDR3 extends over 16 amino acids. The germline V gene encodes CDR1 MDHEN and CDR2 SYDVKM. The complete variable domain, with remaining parts taken from reference TRBV28 and TRBJ2-3, reads DVKVTQSSRYLVKRTGEKVFLECVQDMDHENMFWYRQDPGLGLRLIYFSYDVKMKEKGDIPEGYSVSREKKERFSLILESASTNQTSMYLCASSLSRVAGTDTQYFGPGTRLTVL.

This clone was detected only a few times. This chain joins TRBV7-2 and TRBJ2-3; D is unresolved. CDR3 length: 13 amino acids. The germline gives CDR1 SGHTA, CDR2 FQGNSA. V lost 3 bases, J lost 7 bases, and 11 bases lay in between. The CDR3 region is CASSFRVGNTQYF. The CDR3 DNA sequence: TGTGCCAGCAGCTTTAGGGTTGGGAATACGCAGTATTTT. Full variable domain (rest looked up from reference TRBV7-2 and TRBJ2-3): GAGVSQSPSNKVTEKGKDVELRCDPISGHTALYWYRQSLGQGLEFLIYFQGNSAPDKSGLPSDRFSAERTGGSVSTLTIQRTQQEDSAVYLCASSFRVGNTQYFGPGTRLTVL.

CDR3 bases: TGTGCCAGCAGCCGAGGGCGGGACAGGGATTCACCCCTCCACTTT. Translated: CASSRGRDRDSPLHF. V and J are TRBV7-2 and TRBJ1-6; 9 bases align to TRBD1. CDR1 and CDR2 from the germline V gene are SGHTA and FQGNSA. With V trimmed by 5 bases and J by 8 bases, 7 bases remained unmatched. The CDR3 consists of 15 residues.

This clone was picked up many times. The genes are TRBV7-9 and TRBJ2-7, with 8 nucleotides matching TRBD1. Losses at the gene ends were 5 bases for V and 4 bases for J; bases not matched to a gene: 7. Per the germline V gene, CDR1 is SEHNR and CDR2 is FQNEAQ (reference sequence). The CDR3 loop spans 14 amino acids. In nucleotides, the CDR3 is TGTGCCAGCAGCATTCGGACAGGGAAGTACGAGCAGTACGTC. This codes for CASSIRTGKYEQYV.

The chain employs TRBV5-1 and TRBJ2-5; D is unresolved. The CDR3 is 14 amino acids. Germline CDR1 and CDR2: SGHRS and YFSETQ. Trimming stripped 1 base from V and 5 bases from J, with 12 bases between. In DNA, the CDR3 is TGCGCCAGCAGCTTGCATGGCCCCGGGGAGACCCAGTACTTC. The encoded protein is CASSLHGPGETQYF.

This clone was recorded a few times. The genes are TRBV7-9 and TRBJ1-1; D is possibly TRBD1 (5 bases). Trimming shortened V by 4 bases and J by 3 bases, and 9 bases separated the two germline ends. The germline V gene has CDR1 SEHNR and CDR2 FQNEAQ (reference sequence). This CDR3 region has 13 residues. CDR3 sequence: CASSSRQYTEAFF. DNA for the CDR3: TGTGCCAGCAGCTCCCGACAGTACACTGAAGCTTTCTTT.

The chain carries TRBV6-5 and TRBJ1-5, with a possible D match to TRBD1 (6 bases). This CDR3 has 15 amino acids. V was shortened by 5 bases and J by 9 bases, with 20 bases between the two germline ends. The germline gives CDR1 MNHEY, CDR2 SVGAGI. CDR3 loop: CASSVLGQGSGPQHF. The CDR3 DNA reads TGTGCCAGCAGTGTCCTGGGGCAGGGGAGCGGGCCCCAGCATTTT.

This clone was recorded a few times. The chain links TRBV5-4 to TRBJ1-2; 8 bases fit TRBD1. Germline lookup yields CDR1 SGHNT and CDR2 YYREEE (reference sequence). This CDR3 is 15 amino acids long. The junction had 7 bases not matched to a gene; V was cut back by 4 bases and J by 2 bases. The CDR3 region is CASSLQGQANYGYTF. In nucleotides, the CDR3 is TGTGCCAGCAGCCTACAGGGACAGGCAAACTATGGCTACACCTTC.

The sample holds a few counts of this clone. The chain uses TRBV11-2 and TRBJ1-2; no clear D. This CDR3 spans 15 amino acids. Germline lookup yields CDR1 SGHAT and CDR2 FQNNGV. The V and J ends lost 9 bases and 0 bases respectively, with 17 bases between them. CDR3 sequence (DNA): TGTGCCAGTGCTCAGGACCAGACCACTAACTATGGCTACACCTTC. Its translation is CASAQDQTTNYGYTF.

Here the CDR3 DNA reads TGTGCCAGTAGTAATCGTACTGAAGCTTTCTTT. This sequence encodes CASSNRTEAFF. This sequence joins TRBV19 and TRBJ1-1; no reliable D call. This CDR3 comprises 11 residues. The V end lost 4 bases, the J end lost 5 bases, and 5 bases lay between the germline ends. Germline CDR1 reads LNHDA; CDR2 reads SQIVND (reference sequence).